The 14 T cell receptor beta chains presented below share a single source sample, sequenced in a study of shared clonotypes between healthy human individuals. Some clones are missing from TCRdb's copy, which holds only in-frame ones; the method was immunoSEQ multiplex PCR. Of 2 million to 2.5 million clones listed, around 95% were seen once; the top ten hold around 0.13%. The sequenced material came from naive CD4+ T cells sorted from blood. Subset noted: CD45RA+ positively selected. The source is a man in his late teens or twenties in good health.

The gene calls are TRBV7-9 and TRBJ1-1; D is ambiguous. The CDR3 is made up of 13 amino acids. Germline CDR1 is SEHNR and CDR2 is FQNEAQ (reference sequence). The V gene lost 3 bases and the J gene lost 3 bases, with 8 bases spanning the gap. The CDR3 here is CASSFYSYTEAFF. Written as DNA, the CDR3 is TGTGCCAGCAGCTTTTACAGCTACACTGAAGCTTTCTTT.

Regarding this clone: The same CDR3 can be traced to other DNA sequences in this sample. This chain uses TRBV18 with TRBJ2-7, with 7 bases fitting TRBD2. CDR3 length: 14 residues. Germline V gene sequence: CDR1 KGHSH, CDR2 LQKENI. The junction had 5 bases not matched to a gene; V was cut back by 3 bases and J by 3 bases. This CDR3 reads CASSPGAGVYEQYF. Written as DNA, the CDR3 is TGTGCCAGCTCACCTGGGGCGGGAGTCTACGAGCAGTACTTC.

The CDR3 DNA sequence: TGCGCCAGCAGTCAACCGCATCCTAGCACAGATACGCAGTATTTT. Translated, it gives CASSQPHPSTDTQYF. V gene TRBV10-2 combines with J gene TRBJ2-3; D remains ambiguous. Trimming took off 5 bases at V and 0 bases at J, with 12 bases between the two ends. CDR1 is WSHSY, CDR2 SAAADI, per germline. This CDR3 is built from 15 residues.

Worth noting for this clone: Other nucleotide sequences in the sample specify the same CDR3. V and J are TRBV2 and TRBJ1-5; unclear D gene. Trimming took 7 bases from V and 5 from J, leaving 6 bases between them. The CDR3 has 11 residues. CDR1 and CDR2 (germline): SNHLY, FYNNEI. This CDR3 reads CASNRDQPQHF. Here the CDR3 DNA reads TGTGCCAGCAATCGGGATCAGCCCCAGCATTTT.

The chain carries TRBV5-1 and TRBJ2-5, with TRBD1 identical over 8 bases. V dropped 1 base and J dropped 1; count of bases not matched to a gene: 6. The CDR3 loop spans 16 amino acids. Looked up from germline, CDR1 is SGHRS and CDR2 is YFSETQ. The CDR3 protein is CASSLNGQGAQETQYF. In DNA form, the CDR3 reads TGCGCCAGCAGCTTGAACGGGCAGGGGGCCCAAGAGACCCAGTACTTC.

CDR3 coding DNA: TGTGCCTGGAGTGTACGGGGGATGGCCGGGGAGCTGTTTTTT. Translation: CAWSVRGMAGELFF. This rearrangement joins TRBV30 to TRBJ2-2, with D maybe TRBD2 (6 bases). Trimming removed 0 bases at V and 6 bases at J, with 11 bases between. This CDR3 region has 14 residues. Germline V lookup: CDR1 GTSNPN, CDR2 SVGIG (reference sequence).

The rearrangement uses TRBV7-2 and TRBJ2-3; D not certain. CDR1 and CDR2 (germline): SGHTA, FQGNSA. The CDR3 has 13 residues. V shed 4 bases and J shed 4 bases, with 9 bases lying between them. The CDR3 DNA follows: TGTGCCAGCAGCTCCCCGATTGCAGATACGCAGTATTTT. Its protein is CASSSPIADTQYF.

To note about this clone: Other DNA sequences of this sample code for an identical CDR3. The CDR3, as DNA: TGTGCCAGCAGCTTCGACTACGAGCAGTACTTC. It is translated as CASSFDYEQYF. The chain carries TRBV11-2 and TRBJ2-7; D gene uncertain. V lost 3 bases and J 3 bases, leaving 3 bases between the germline ends. The CDR3 runs to 11 residues. Germline lookup yields CDR1 SGHAT and CDR2 FQNNGV.

The chain uses TRBV11-2 and TRBJ2-5; 8 bases line up with TRBD2. The germline gives CDR1 SGHAT, CDR2 FQNNGV. The CDR3 spans 17 residues. With 2 bases clipped from V and 1 base from J, the junction kept 9 bases outside the gene matches. The CDR3 DNA reads TGTGCCAGCAGCTTATTCGGGCTAGCGGGCATCCAAGAGACCCAGTACTTC. Encoded protein: CASSLFGLAGIQETQYF. The variable domain in full, with the rest retrieved from reference TRBV11-2 and TRBJ2-5, is EAGVAQSPRYKIIEKRQSVAFWCNPISGHATLYWYQQILGQGPKLLIQFQNNGVVDDSQLPKDRFSAERLKGVDSTLKIQPAKLEDSAVYLCASSLFGLAGIQETQYFGPGTRLLVL.

The rearrangement links TRBV6-5 to TRBJ1-5; D might be TRBD1 (5 bases). This CDR3 is 14 amino acids long. CDR1 and CDR2 (germline): MNHEY, SVGAGI. The V gene lost 6 bases and the J gene lost 0 bases, with 9 bases spanning the gap. In nucleotides, the CDR3 is TGTGCCAGCAGAGCCGACAGTAGCAATCAGCCCCAGCATTTT. This codes for CASRADSSNQPQHF.

The rearrangement links TRBV10-3 to TRBJ2-3; the match to TRBD2 covers 14 bases. The CDR3 runs 14 residues. Germline assignment: CDR1 ENHRY and CDR2 SYGVKD. J gave up 4 bases and V 6 bases, and 0 bases lay outside the gene matches. CDR3 sequence: CAIRTSGGADTQYF. The CDR3 DNA sequence: TGTGCCATCAGGACTAGCGGGGGGGCAGATACGCAGTATTTT.

The V call is TRBV6-1, the J call TRBJ2-1; D may be TRBD1 (5 bases). Per the germline V gene, CDR1 is MNHNS and CDR2 is SASEGT. The V gene lost 3 bases and the J gene lost 4 bases, with 10 bases spanning the gap. The CDR3 runs to 14 residues. The CDR3: CASSELQAYNEQFF. In DNA form, the CDR3 reads TGTGCCAGCAGTGAGCTACAGGCTTACAATGAGCAGTTCTTC.

This chain uses TRBV7-2 with TRBJ2-2, with D possibly TRBD2 on 5 matching bases. The CDR3 extends over 14 amino acids. V was clipped by 1 base and J by 7 bases, with 10 bases between them. Germline CDR1 and CDR2: SGHTA and FQGNSA. CDR3 bases: TGTGCCAGCAGCTTAGAAGCAGGACTCGGGGAGCTGTTTTTT. Amino acid sequence: CASSLEAGLGELFF. The full variable domain, with the rest looked up from reference TRBV7-2 and TRBJ2-2, is GAGVSQSPSNKVTEKGKDVELRCDPISGHTALYWYRQSLGQGLEFLIYFQGNSAPDKSGLPSDRFSAERTGGSVSTLTIQRTQQEDSAVYLCASSLEAGLGELFFGEGSRLTVL.

This clone showed up just once. The chain employs TRBV6-1 and TRBJ2-5, with D hard to call. Germline-derived CDR1 and CDR2 are MNHNS and SASEGT. V lost 3 bases and J 6 bases, leaving 2 bases between the germline ends. This CDR3 has 10 amino acids. The CDR3 loop is CASSDQTQYF. CDR3 coding DNA: TGTGCCAGCAGTGACCAGACCCAGTACTTC.